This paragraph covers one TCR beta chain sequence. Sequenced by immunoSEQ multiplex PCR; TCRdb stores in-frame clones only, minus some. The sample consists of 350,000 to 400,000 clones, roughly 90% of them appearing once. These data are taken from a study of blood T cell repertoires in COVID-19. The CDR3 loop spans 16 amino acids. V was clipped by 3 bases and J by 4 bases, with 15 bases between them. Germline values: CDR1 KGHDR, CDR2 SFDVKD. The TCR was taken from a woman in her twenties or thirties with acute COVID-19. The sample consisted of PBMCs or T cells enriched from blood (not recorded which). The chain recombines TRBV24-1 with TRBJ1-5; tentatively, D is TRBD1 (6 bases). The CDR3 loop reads CATSDTQGGGNQPQHF. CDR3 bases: TGTGCCACCAGTGATACCCAGGGAGGGGGGAATCAGCCCCAGCATTTT.